The 30 T cell receptor beta chains reported below all come from one sample, sequenced in a study of brain T cells in children with intractable seizures. Here immunoSEQ multiplex PCR was the method, and the copy in TCRdb shows in-frame clones only, minus some. Of over 95,000 clones in the sample, 94% were seen once. Sequences were derived from peripheral blood, sampled at surgery. The receptors stem from a boy in the first two years of life with hemimegalencephaly and intractable seizures.

The V gene is TRBV7-3, the J gene TRBJ1-3, with D unresolved. The V gene lost 0 bases and the J gene lost 1 base, with 10 bases spanning the gap. The CDR3 consists of 16 residues. Germline CDR1 and CDR2: SGHTA and FQGTGA. CDR3 amino acids: CASSLTPTFSGNTIYF. CDR3 nucleotide sequence: TGTGCCAGCAGCTTAACGCCGACGTTTTCTGGAAACACCATATATTTT.

The rearrangement joins TRBV30 to TRBJ2-7; 8 bases are a match to TRBD1. The CDR3 contains 13 residues. The junction had 6 bases not matched to a gene; V was cut back by 3 bases and J by 5 bases. The germline CDR1 and CDR2 sequences are GTSNPN and SVGIG (reference sequence). As DNA, the CDR3 is TGTGCCTGGAGAGGACAGGGTTTGAACGAGCAGTACTTC. Translating gives CAWRGQGLNEQYF.

The chain joins TRBV6-5 to TRBJ2-7; 8 bases map to TRBD1. This CDR3 spans 14 amino acids. Germline CDR1 MNHEY, CDR2 SVGAGI. V shed 4 bases, J shed 6 bases, and the junction held 8 bases outside the gene matches. The CDR3 nucleotides are TGTGCCAGCAGTTTCCGGGACAGGCAGAGCGAGCAGTACTTC. Encoded protein: CASSFRDRQSEQYF.

The chain couples TRBV27 to TRBJ2-7; 8 bases line up with TRBD1. Germline V gene lookup returns CDR1 MNHEY and CDR2 SMNVEV (reference sequence). Trimming at V came to 5 bases and at J to 6 bases, leaving 6 bases not matched to a gene. The CDR3 is 13 residues long. The CDR3 nucleotides read TGTGCCAGCAGTCCCCAGGGGGCCCTCGAGCAGTACTTC. This gives the protein CASSPQGALEQYF.

J is TRBJ2-1 and V is TRBV5-1; TRBD2 aligns across 13 bases. The germline V gene encodes CDR1 SGHRS and CDR2 YFSETQ. The J segment lost 4 bases and the V segment lost 4 bases, leaving 5 bases of the junction unmatched. The CDR3 totals 16 residues. For the CDR3, the DNA is TGCGCCAGCAGCCTCCCGGGACTAGCGGGATACAATGAGCAGTTCTTC. It is translated as CASSLPGLAGYNEQFF.

J is TRBJ2-7 and V is TRBV5-5, with TRBD2 matching over 10 bases. Per the germline V gene, CDR1 is SGHKS and CDR2 is YYEKEE (reference sequence). J was trimmed by 3 bases and V by 3 bases; bases with no gene match: 6. The CDR3 consists of 15 residues. CDR3 region: CASSYAGTSDYEQYF. CDR3 bases: TGTGCCAGCAGCTACGCCGGGACTAGCGACTACGAGCAGTACTTC.

The chain links TRBV18 to TRBJ2-5; 7 nucleotides agree with TRBD1. V was pared by 3 bases and J by 5 bases, with 3 bases of the junction left unmatched. This CDR3 comprises 13 residues. The germline gives CDR1 KGHSH, CDR2 LQKENI. CDR3 sequence: CASSPTGVETQYF. CDR3 nucleotide sequence: TGTGCCAGCTCACCCACAGGGGTGGAGACCCAGTACTTC.

The chain carries TRBV28 and TRBJ1-1, with no clear D. V lost 6 bases and J 2 bases, leaving 16 bases between the germline ends. CDR1 is MDHEN, CDR2 SYDVKM, per germline. There are 15 residues in the CDR3. CDR3 bases: TGTGCCAGCAGAGTCCCAGTCTTTACTAACACTGAAGCTTTCTTT. Protein product: CASRVPVFTNTEAFF.

The chain uses TRBV18 and TRBJ2-1, with D perhaps TRBD1 or TRBD2 (5 bases each). V dropped 5 bases and J dropped 7 bases, with 15 bases sitting between them. The length of the CDR3 is 14 residues. CDR1 KGHSH and CDR2 LQKENI come from the germline V gene. This CDR3 reads CASSSTSGPNEQFF. The CDR3 bases are TGTGCCAGCTCAAGTACTTCGGGACCTAATGAGCAGTTCTTC. The full variable domain, with the rest looked up from reference TRBV18 and TRBJ2-1, is NAGVMQNPRHLVRRRGQEARLRCSPMKGHSHVYWYRQLPEEGLKFMVYLQKENIIDESGMPKERFSAEFPKEGPSILRIQQVVRGDSAAYFCASSSTSGPNEQFFGPGTRLTVL.

CDR3 sequence reads: CASSQERYNEQFF. In nucleotides, the CDR3 is TGTGCCAGCAGCCAAGAGCGGTACAATGAGCAGTTCTTC. V gene TRBV4-2 combines with J gene TRBJ2-1, with D hard to call. The V gene lost 0 bases and the J gene lost 4 bases, with 4 bases spanning the gap. CDR3 size: 13 residues. Germline CDR1 reads LGHNA; CDR2 reads YNFKEQ.

V usage is TRBV28 and J usage is TRBJ1-1; no clear D. The CDR3 runs to 13 residues. V lost 6 bases and J 1 base, leaving 9 bases between the germline ends. The germline V gene has CDR1 MDHEN and CDR2 SYDVKM. The CDR3 here is CASRHPRNTEAFF. The CDR3 coding sequence is TGTGCCAGCAGACATCCCCGGAACACTGAAGCTTTCTTT.

This chain uses TRBV18 with TRBJ2-7, with D maybe TRBD2 (6 bases). CDR3 length: 12 residues. Trimming stripped 4 bases from V and 2 bases from J, with 6 bases between. Per the germline V gene, CDR1 is KGHSH and CDR2 is LQKENI. CDR3 residues: CASSRTTYEQYF. Here the CDR3 DNA reads TGTGCCAGCTCACGGACTACCTACGAGCAGTACTTC.

The chain links TRBV7-9 to TRBJ2-2; 7 bases map to TRBD1. V was pared by 0 bases and J by 1 base, with 5 bases of the junction left unmatched. Germline-derived CDR1 and CDR2 are SEHNR and FQNEAQ (reference sequence). CDR3 size: 17 residues. The CDR3 DNA follows: TGTGCCAGCAGCTTAGCCGACCGGGACAGGAACACCGGGGAGCTGTTTTTT. Protein sequence: CASSLADRDRNTGELFF.

The rearrangement uses TRBV4-1 and TRBJ2-7; possible D gene TRBD1, 5 bases. The V end lost 1 base, the J end lost 4 bases, and 14 bases lay between the germline ends. The CDR3 sequence is 15 residues long. Germline values: CDR1 MGHRA, CDR2 YSYEKL. CDR3 in amino acids: CASSQGGLVLYEQYF. The CDR3 DNA sequence: TGCGCCAGCAGCCAAGGGGGCCTAGTTTTATACGAGCAGTACTTC.

This sequence joins TRBV5-6 and TRBJ2-2, with D perhaps matching TRBD1 (5 bases). Trimming took off 0 bases at V and 5 bases at J, with 17 bases between the two ends. Germline loops: CDR1 SGHDT, CDR2 YYEEEE. This CDR3 region has 17 residues. CDR3 loop: CASSLVLAGRLTGELFF. For the CDR3, the DNA is TGTGCCAGCAGCTTGGTGCTGGCAGGGCGTCTAACCGGGGAGCTGTTTTTT.

The table lists this clone with a count of one. CDR3 in DNA: TGTGCCAGCAGCCAAGTAAGCACAGATACGCAGTATTTT. Amino acid sequence: CASSQVSTDTQYF. The gene calls are TRBV3-1 (or the pseudogene TRBV3-2) and TRBJ2-3; D not resolved. This CDR3 has 13 amino acids. V shed 1 base and J shed 0 bases, with 2 bases lying between them. Germline-derived CDR1 and CDR2 are LGHDT and YNNKEL (reference sequence).

The sample holds one count of this clone. V gene TRBV7-3 combines with J gene TRBJ2-1; 8 positions match TRBD2. J was trimmed by 9 bases and V by 0 bases; bases with no gene match: 7. This CDR3 is 15 amino acids long. Per the germline V gene, CDR1 is SGHTA and CDR2 is FQGTGA. This CDR3 is CASSLTSGRRGEQFF. CDR3 nucleotide sequence: TGTGCCAGCAGCTTAACAAGCGGGAGAAGGGGTGAGCAGTTCTTC.

This chain uses TRBV7-2 with TRBJ2-3; 13 bases match TRBD2. The CDR3 sequence is 18 residues long. Germline CDR1 SGHTA, CDR2 FQGNSA. V trimming: 3 bases; J trimming: 2 bases; junction bases outside the gene matches: 8. DNA of the CDR3: TGTGCCAGCAGCTTTCAGGGACTAGCGGGGAGCTACACAGATACGCAGTATTTT. Its translation is CASSFQGLAGSYTDTQYF.

This clone was found once. V usage is TRBV5-1 and J usage is TRBJ2-3; 8 nucleotides agree with TRBD2. Per germline, CDR1 SGHRS and CDR2 YFSETQ. This CDR3 is built from 17 residues. Trimming at V came to 2 bases and at J to 0 bases, leaving 8 bases not matched to a gene. The chain's CDR3 is CASSLAGEKTSTDTQYF. CDR3 DNA: TGCGCCAGCAGCTTAGCGGGAGAAAAAACTAGCACAGATACGCAGTATTTT.

This clone was observed once. This rearrangement joins TRBV18 to TRBJ2-3, with D possibly being TRBD2 (6 bases). Trimming stripped 3 bases from V and 9 bases from J, with 13 bases between. CDR1 is KGHSH and CDR2 is LQKENI in the germline V gene. The CDR3 has 13 amino acids. For the CDR3, the DNA is TGTGCCAGCTCACCCCCGGGCGGGGAAACGCAGTATTTT. This encodes CASSPPGGETQYF. The whole variable domain, filled in from reference TRBV18 and TRBJ2-3, reads NAGVMQNPRHLVRRRGQEARLRCSPMKGHSHVYWYRQLPEEGLKFMVYLQKENIIDESGMPKERFSAEFPKEGPSILRIQQVVRGDSAAYFCASSPPGGETQYFGPGTRLTVL.

This clone has a single count. V is TRBV28 and J is TRBJ2-7; D ambiguous. CDR1 and CDR2 from the germline V gene are MDHEN and SYDVKM. CDR3 size: 13 residues. The V and J ends lost 6 bases and 4 bases respectively, with 13 bases between them. The CDR3 sequence: CASSPWRAYEQYF. The CDR3 DNA is TGTGCCAGCAGCCCGTGGCGAGCTTACGAGCAGTACTTC.

The genes are TRBV5-6 and TRBJ2-5; TRBD1 might be the D (5 bases). Germline lookup yields CDR1 SGHDT and CDR2 YYEEEE. The germline V and J ends were trimmed by 6 bases and 5 bases, with 20 bases remaining between them. The CDR3 runs 15 residues. In nucleotides, the CDR3 is TGTGCCAGCATCCAGGGCTCGGCCCTCTGGGAGACCCAGTACTTC. Protein product: CASIQGSALWETQYF.

The gene calls are TRBV4-1 and TRBJ2-7; D is perhaps TRBD1 or TRBD2 (7 bases each). The germline V gene has CDR1 MGHRA and CDR2 YSYEKL. The V end was cut by 4 bases, the J end by 2 bases, with 15 bases between. The CDR3 length is 15 residues. CDR3 sequence (DNA): TGCGCCAGCAGCCTCTCCAGGGGGGGAACCTACGAGCAGTACTTC. Protein sequence: CASSLSRGGTYEQYF.

The gene calls are TRBV3-1 (or the pseudogene TRBV3-2) and TRBJ2-7, with 10 nucleotides matching TRBD2. Trimming removed 1 base from V and 4 bases from J; junction bases left unmatched: 4. Germline assignment: CDR1 LGHDT and CDR2 YNNKEL (reference sequence). The CDR3 loop spans 15 amino acids. Written as DNA, the CDR3 is TGTGCCAGCAGCCAAGGTCCTAGCGGGAGTTACGAGCAGTACTTC. Translating it yields CASSQGPSGSYEQYF.

This clone was picked up a small number of times. The rearrangement links TRBV4-1 to TRBJ1-1; no clear D gene. Germline V gene data show CDR1 as MGHRA and CDR2 as YSYEKL. This CDR3 is built from 14 residues. The V and J ends lost 4 bases and 4 bases respectively, with 13 bases between them. CDR3: CASSLREMGTEAFF. CDR3 coding DNA: TGCGCCAGCAGCCTGCGGGAGATGGGCACTGAAGCTTTCTTT.

The genes are TRBV6-5 and TRBJ2-1, with D possibly TRBD1 on 5 matching bases. This CDR3 is built from 13 residues. Germline CDR1 MNHEY, CDR2 SVGAGI. Trimming took 9 bases from V and 8 from J, leaving 17 bases between them. DNA of the CDR3: TGTGCCAGTAAGGGGATAGGGTGGTATGAGCAGTTCTTC. Amino acid sequence: CASKGIGWYEQFF.

This chain uses TRBV10-3 with TRBJ2-7, with TRBD1 identical over 10 bases. This CDR3 contains 12 residues. V lost 6 bases, J lost 6 bases, and 2 bases stayed unmatched. CDR1 is ENHRY and CDR2 is SYGVKD in the germline V gene. Here the CDR3 DNA reads TGTGCCATCAGGGGGACAGGGGTCGAGCAGTACTTC. It codes for CAIRGTGVEQYF.

This rearrangement joins TRBV28 to TRBJ1-2, with TRBD1 matching 9 bases. V shed 1 base, J shed 4 bases, and the junction held 7 bases outside the gene matches. Germline CDR1 reads MDHEN; CDR2 reads SYDVKM. The CDR3 is 16 residues long. CDR3 sequence (DNA): TGTGCCAGCAGTTTATTTAGGGACAGGGTAGCCTATGGCTACACCTTC. This translates into CASSLFRDRVAYGYTF.

The genes are TRBV5-6 and TRBJ2-1; 15 bases map to TRBD2. This CDR3 region has 17 residues. J lost 5 bases, V lost 4 bases, and 7 bases had no gene match. The germline CDR1 and CDR2 sequences are SGHDT and YYEEEE. The CDR3 coding sequence is TGTGCCAGCAGCCTCGGGACTAGCGGGAGGTATGACAATGAGCAGTTCTTC. Translating it yields CASSLGTSGRYDNEQFF.

This sequence joins TRBV10-2 and TRBJ1-1; 9 bases are shared with TRBD1. This CDR3 has 16 amino acids. Germline CDR1 WSHSY, CDR2 SAAADI. Unmatched junction bases numbered 14, after V lost 6 bases and J lost 6 bases. The CDR3 nucleotides read TGCGCCAGCAGCGAGATTTTTGGACAGGGGATCGCTGAAGCTTTCTTT. It is translated as CASSEIFGQGIAEAFF.